These 24 T cell receptor beta chains were all obtained from the same sample, sequenced in a study of cytomegalovirus exposure and HLA in healthy donors. Researchers ran the PCR with 60 Vbeta and 13 Jbeta primers. Generated by immunoSEQ multiplex PCR, the TCRdb table keeps only in-frame clones and is missing some. The data hold around 130,000 clones, with around 80% observed a single time. The material sequenced was PBMCs. These receptors all come from a woman aged 18 to 35 in good health and CMV-seropositive.

J is TRBJ1-6 and V is TRBV2; D call uncertain. Germline CDR1 and CDR2: SNHLY and FYNNEI. The V end was cut by 2 bases, the J end by 0 bases, with 11 bases between. The CDR3 is 17 amino acids. CDR3 sequence: CASSEWLPSSYNSPLHF. CDR3 nucleotides: TGTGCCAGCAGTGAATGGTTACCGAGCTCCTATAATTCACCCCTCCACTTT.

This clone was recorded a few times. V is TRBV5-6 and J is TRBJ1-5; D remains unclear. The V gene lost 3 bases and the J gene lost 4 bases, with 14 bases spanning the gap. The germline V gene encodes CDR1 SGHDT and CDR2 YYEEEE. CDR3 length: 15 residues. CDR3 region: CASSYGRRVNQPQHF. The CDR3 DNA sequence: TGTGCCAGCAGCTATGGGCGGCGGGTAAATCAGCCCCAGCATTTT.

The J gene is TRBJ2-5, the V gene TRBV15; a weak D match, TRBD2 (6 bases). This CDR3 region has 17 residues. Germline assignment: CDR1 LNHNV and CDR2 YYDKDF (reference sequence). V lost 0 bases and J 0 bases, leaving 14 bases between the germline ends. DNA of the CDR3: TGTGCCACCAGCAGAGATCAGGGACTTACGTACCAAGAGACCCAGTACTTC. It encodes CATSRDQGLTYQETQYF. Full variable domain (missing parts from reference TRBV15 and TRBJ2-5): DAMVIQNPRYQVTQFGKPVTLSCSQTLNHNVMYWYQQKSSQAPKLLFHYYDKDFNNEADTPDNFQSRRPNTSFCFLDIRSPGLGDTAMYLCATSRDQGLTYQETQYFGPGTRLLVL.

The rearrangement joins TRBV25-1 to TRBJ2-1; no definite D call. CDR1 is MGHDK, CDR2 SYGVNS, per germline. The CDR3 is 17 residues long. The V gene lost 3 bases and the J gene lost 3 bases, with 18 bases spanning the gap. In DNA form, the CDR3 reads TGTGCCAGCAGTGACCTCCCGACGGGTCGAGACTACAATGAGCAGTTCTTC. This encodes CASSDLPTGRDYNEQFF.

In this sample, this clone turned up a few times. CDR3 nucleotides: TGTGCCAGCAGCCTCTTCGGACTAGCGGGACAAGAGACCCAGTACTTC. Amino acids: CASSLFGLAGQETQYF. The rearrangement uses TRBV5-6 and TRBJ2-5, with TRBD2 matching over 12 bases. The CDR3 is 16 amino acids. Germline CDR1 is SGHDT and CDR2 is YYEEEE. J gave up 2 bases and V 4 bases, and 6 bases lay outside the gene matches. Drawing the rest from reference TRBV5-6 and TRBJ2-5, the complete variable domain is DAGVTQSPTHLIKTRGQQVTLRCSPKSGHDTVSWYQQALGQGPQFIFQYYEEEERQRGNFPDRFSGHQFPNYSSELNVNALLLGDSALYLCASSLFGLAGQETQYFGPGTRLLVL.

The rearrangement uses TRBV28 and TRBJ1-2; TRBD1 matches at 8 bases. CDR3 size: 15 residues. Germline V CDR1 and CDR2: MDHEN, SYDVKM. The V gene end was trimmed by 4 bases and the J gene end by 4 bases; junction bases not matched to a gene: 8. The CDR3 region is CASSSPGQALYGYTF. The DNA for the CDR3 is TGTGCCAGCAGTTCCCCGGGACAGGCCCTCTATGGCTACACCTTC.

This chain connects TRBV11-2 to TRBJ2-5, with D possibly matching TRBD2 (6 bases). The CDR3 runs 15 residues. V lost 7 bases to trimming and J lost 5 bases, with 20 bases between them. The germline V gene has CDR1 SGHAT and CDR2 FQNNGV. The CDR3 is CASKPTGLFGETQYF. DNA of the CDR3: TGTGCCAGCAAACCGACGGGACTTTTCGGGGAGACCCAGTACTTC. Full variable domain (remainder filled in from reference TRBV11-2 and TRBJ2-5): EAGVAQSPRYKIIEKRQSVAFWCNPISGHATLYWYQQILGQGPKLLIQFQNNGVVDDSQLPKDRFSAERLKGVDSTLKIQPAKLEDSAVYLCASKPTGLFGETQYFGPGTRLLVL.

This sequence joins TRBV5-1 and TRBJ2-1, with 13 bases matching TRBD2. Per germline, CDR1 SGHRS and CDR2 YFSETQ. J was trimmed by 8 bases and V by 5 bases; bases with no gene match: 10. The CDR3 runs to 16 residues. The CDR3 reads CASRPTTSGGAHEQFF. CDR3 coding DNA: TGCGCCAGCAGGCCTACAACTAGCGGGGGGGCCCATGAGCAGTTCTTC.

The sample holds a few counts of this clone. The J gene is TRBJ1-1, the V gene TRBV23-1; a possible D gene is TRBD1 (5 bases). TRBV23-1 is recorded as an ORF, its role being uncertain. The CDR3 covers 15 residues. V lost 8 bases to trimming and J lost 3 bases, with 19 bases between them. CDR3 residues: CASPRRARGDTEAFF. In DNA, the CDR3 is TGCGCCAGCCCAAGACGCGCCCGGGGGGACACTGAAGCTTTCTTT.

This clone was found once. The rearrangement uses TRBV5-1 and TRBJ2-3; the match to TRBD2 covers 10 bases. This CDR3 is 16 amino acids long. Germline V CDR1 and CDR2: SGHRS, YFSETQ. J lost 6 bases, V lost 5 bases, and 12 bases had no gene match. This CDR3 is CASSVRASGGRDTQYF. The CDR3 DNA sequence: TGCGCCAGCAGTGTGAGAGCTAGCGGGGGAAGGGATACGCAGTATTTT.

This clone was seen only once. This chain links TRBV5-1 with TRBJ2-2, with a weak D call TRBD1 (6 bases). Germline values: CDR1 SGHRS, CDR2 YFSETQ. The CDR3 contains 15 residues. The V end was cut by 8 bases, the J end by 2 bases, with 16 bases between. The CDR3 loop reads CASYAGTKNTGELFF. The CDR3 nucleotides read TGCGCCAGTTATGCCGGGACAAAAAACACCGGGGAGCTGTTTTTT.

V gene TRBV7-6 combines with J gene TRBJ1-3, with D perhaps TRBD1 (5 bases). The V and J ends lost 4 bases and 4 bases respectively, with 11 bases between them. Looked up from germline, CDR1 is SGHVS and CDR2 is FNYEAQ. The CDR3 totals 14 residues. The CDR3 sequence: CASSSQGAGNTIYF. The DNA of the CDR3 is TGTGCCAGCAGCTCCCAGGGTGCCGGAAACACCATATATTTT.

The chain combines TRBV5-6 with TRBJ1-1; maybe TRBD1 (5 bases). Germline V CDR1 and CDR2: SGHDT, YYEEEE. Trimming cost V 4 bases and J 3 bases, with 13 bases left between them. The CDR3 spans 14 residues. The CDR3 loop reads CASSPGLGYTEAFF. The CDR3 nucleotides are TGTGCCAGCAGCCCAGGGCTGGGGTACACTGAAGCTTTCTTT.

The chain links TRBV4-2 to TRBJ2-1; 8 bases match TRBD2. V lost 1 base to trimming and J lost 9 bases; unmatched junction nucleotides: 5. The CDR3 sequence is 14 residues long. Germline CDR1 reads LGHNA; CDR2 reads YNFKEQ. The CDR3 loop reads CASSQAGGPGEQFF. For the CDR3, the DNA is TGTGCCAGCAGCCAAGCGGGGGGGCCGGGTGAGCAGTTCTTC.

This sequence joins TRBV29-1 and TRBJ1-3, with 7 bases lining up with TRBD1. The CDR3 has 17 residues. In germline, CDR1 is SQVTM, CDR2 ANQGSEA. The ends lost 5 bases at V and 0 bases at J; junction bases unmatched: 13. CDR3 DNA: TGCAGCGTTCGGCTCTGGGACAGCCTTATCTCTGGAAACACCATATATTTT. As protein: CSVRLWDSLISGNTIYF.

This clone showed up just a few times. The chain has TRBV7-9 and TRBJ2-1; D is perhaps TRBD1 (5 bases). Trimming took 3 bases from V and 5 from J, leaving 14 bases between them. The V gene's germline CDR1 is SEHNR and CDR2 FQNEAQ (reference sequence). This CDR3 is built from 15 residues. The CDR3 spells CASSFAPQGNNEQFF. In nucleotides, the CDR3 is TGTGCCAGCAGCTTCGCCCCTCAGGGAAACAATGAGCAGTTCTTC.

The V gene is TRBV5-8, the J gene TRBJ1-4; 7 nucleotides match TRBD1. With V trimmed by 4 bases and J by 2 bases, 8 bases remained unmatched. From germline, CDR1 is SGHTS and CDR2 YDEGEE. This CDR3 has 16 amino acids. CDR3 DNA sequence: TGTGCCAGCAGCCGTTCAGGGGGTTGGACTAATGAAAAACTGTTTTTT. Translation: CASSRSGGWTNEKLFF.

The gene calls are TRBV5-4 and TRBJ2-7; 7 nucleotides line up with TRBD1. Losses at the gene ends were 9 bases for V and 3 bases for J; bases not matched to a gene: 12. Germline assignment: CDR1 SGHNT and CDR2 YYREEE (reference sequence). CDR3 length: 14 residues. The CDR3 DNA follows: TGTGCCACTATAAACCGGGACAGAGGCTACGAGCAGTACTTC. The encoded protein is CATINRDRGYEQYF.

The table lists this clone with a count of one. The chain joins TRBV6-1 to TRBJ1-2; a weak D match, TRBD1 (6 bases). Germline V gives CDR1 MNHNS, CDR2 SASEGT. V lost 2 bases and J lost 6, with 13 bases in between. The CDR3 runs 14 residues. The CDR3 DNA reads TGTGCCAGCAGTGAAATCACAGGGTCGAATGGCTACACCTTC. Encoded protein: CASSEITGSNGYTF.

V gene TRBV11-3 combines with J gene TRBJ2-5, with TRBD2 matching over 16 bases. The CDR3 has 16 amino acids. J was trimmed by 5 bases and V by 5 bases; bases with no gene match: 5. CDR1 and CDR2 from the germline V gene are SGHNT and YENEEA. The CDR3 sequence: CASSTGLAGGLETQYF. CDR3 DNA: TGTGCCAGCAGCACGGGACTAGCGGGGGGGCTCGAGACCCAGTACTTC.

The V call is TRBV4-1, the J call TRBJ2-7, with D tentatively TRBD1 (6 bases). With 2 bases removed from V and 7 bases from J, the gap between germline ends came to 18 bases. CDR3 length equals 15 residues. The V gene's germline CDR1 is MGHRA and CDR2 YSYEKL. As DNA, the CDR3 is TGCGCCAGCAGCCAACAGACAGGCATTTTAGGGGAGCAGTACTTC. Translating it yields CASSQQTGILGEQYF.

This chain uses TRBV5-5 with TRBJ1-5; D remains unclear. The CDR3 is made up of 14 amino acids. The ends were cut back, 0 bases at V and 5 bases at J, with 9 bases in the middle. Germline V gives CDR1 SGHKS, CDR2 YYEKEE (reference sequence). The DNA for the CDR3 is TGTGCCAGCAGCTTGGCTAGGAGTTATCAGCCCCAGCATTTT. The encoded protein is CASSLARSYQPQHF.

This clone was observed a single time. V is TRBV12-5 and J is TRBJ1-6; TRBD1 aligns across 12 bases. The CDR3 sequence is 18 residues long. With V trimmed by 8 bases and J by 2 bases, 10 bases remained unmatched. Germline CDR1 reads LGHNT; CDR2 reads FRNRAP. CDR3 sequence (DNA): TGTGCTAGTCGCCGGGACAGGGGGCAGGGGGCCTATAATTCACCCCTCCACTTT. Translating it yields CASRRDRGQGAYNSPLHF.

Only a few counts were recorded for this clone. This chain connects TRBV9 to TRBJ1-2; D call uncertain. This CDR3 contains 14 residues. The V end lost 4 bases, the J end lost 0 bases, and 10 bases lay between the germline ends. In germline, CDR1 is SGDLS, CDR2 YYNGEE. Here the CDR3 reads CASSPLPANYGYTF. In DNA form, the CDR3 reads TGTGCCAGCAGCCCGTTGCCAGCTAACTATGGCTACACCTTC.